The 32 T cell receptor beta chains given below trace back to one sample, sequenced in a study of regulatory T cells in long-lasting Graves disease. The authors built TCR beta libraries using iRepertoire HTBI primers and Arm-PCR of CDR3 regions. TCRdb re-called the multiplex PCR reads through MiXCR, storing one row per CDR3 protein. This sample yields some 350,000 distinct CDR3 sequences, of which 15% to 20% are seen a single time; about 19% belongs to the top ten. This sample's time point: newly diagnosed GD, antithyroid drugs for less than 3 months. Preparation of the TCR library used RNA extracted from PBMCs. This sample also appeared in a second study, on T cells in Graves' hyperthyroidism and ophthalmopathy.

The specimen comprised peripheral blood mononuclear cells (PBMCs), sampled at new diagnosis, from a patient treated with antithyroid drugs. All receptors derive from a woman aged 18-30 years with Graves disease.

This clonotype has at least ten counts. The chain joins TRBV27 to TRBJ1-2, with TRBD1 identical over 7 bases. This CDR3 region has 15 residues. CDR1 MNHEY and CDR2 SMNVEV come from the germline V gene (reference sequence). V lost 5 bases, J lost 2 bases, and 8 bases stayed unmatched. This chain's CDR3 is CASSLTGNVNYGYTF. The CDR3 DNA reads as TGTGCCAGCAGTCTGACAGGGAATGTGAACTATGGCTACACCTTC.

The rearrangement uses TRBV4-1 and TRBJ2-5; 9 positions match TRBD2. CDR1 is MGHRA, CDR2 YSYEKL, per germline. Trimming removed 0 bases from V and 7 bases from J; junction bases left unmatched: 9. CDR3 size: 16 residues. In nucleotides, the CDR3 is TGCGCCAGCAGCCAAGATAGTAGCGGGAGTTCGAGGACCCAGTACTTC. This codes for CASSQDSSGSSRTQYF.

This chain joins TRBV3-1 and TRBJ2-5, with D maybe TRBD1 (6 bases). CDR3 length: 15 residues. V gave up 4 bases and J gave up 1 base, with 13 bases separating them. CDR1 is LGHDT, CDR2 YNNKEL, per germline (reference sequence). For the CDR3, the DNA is TGTGCCAGCAGCCGAAATGGACAGATCCAAGAGACCCAGTACTTC. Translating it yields CASSRNGQIQETQYF.

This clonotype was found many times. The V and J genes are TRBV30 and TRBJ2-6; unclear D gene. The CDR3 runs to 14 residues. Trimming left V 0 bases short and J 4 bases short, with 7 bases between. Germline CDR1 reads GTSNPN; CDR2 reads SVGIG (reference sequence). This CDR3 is CAWSVGTGANVLTF. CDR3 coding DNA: TGTGCCTGGAGTGTCGGCACCGGGGCCAACGTCCTGACTTTC.

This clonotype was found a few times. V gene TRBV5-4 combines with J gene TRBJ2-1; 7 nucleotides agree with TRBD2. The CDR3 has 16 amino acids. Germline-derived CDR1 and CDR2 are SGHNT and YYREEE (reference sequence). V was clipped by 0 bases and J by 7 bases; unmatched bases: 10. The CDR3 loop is CASSLAQGGWSNEQFF. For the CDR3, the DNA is TGTGCCAGCAGCTTGGCCCAGGGAGGGTGGAGTAATGAGCAGTTCTTC.

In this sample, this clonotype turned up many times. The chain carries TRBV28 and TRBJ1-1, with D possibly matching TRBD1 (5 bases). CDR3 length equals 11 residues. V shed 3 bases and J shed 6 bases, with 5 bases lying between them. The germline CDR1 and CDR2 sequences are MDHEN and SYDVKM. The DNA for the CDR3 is TGTGCCAGCAGTTTGACAGCTGAAGCTTTCTTT. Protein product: CASSLTAEAFF.

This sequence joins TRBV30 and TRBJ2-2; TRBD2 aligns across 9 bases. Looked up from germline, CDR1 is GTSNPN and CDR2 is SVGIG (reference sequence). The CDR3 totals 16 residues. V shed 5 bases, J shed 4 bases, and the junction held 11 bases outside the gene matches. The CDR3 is CAWSLFRSGGTGELFF. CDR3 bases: TGTGCCTGGTCCCTGTTTCGTAGCGGGGGCACCGGGGAGCTGTTTTTT.

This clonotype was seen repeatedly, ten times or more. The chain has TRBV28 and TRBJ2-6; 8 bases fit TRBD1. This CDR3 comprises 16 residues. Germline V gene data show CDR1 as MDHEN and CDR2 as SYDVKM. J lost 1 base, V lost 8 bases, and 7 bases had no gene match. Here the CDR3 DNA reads TGTGCCAGCTTAACAGGGGGAAAATCTGGGGCCAACGTCCTGACTTTC. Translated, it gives CASLTGGKSGANVLTF. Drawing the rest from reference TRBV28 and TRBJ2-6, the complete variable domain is DVKVTQSSRYLVKRTGEKVFLECVQDMDHENMFWYRQDPGLGLRLIYFSYDVKMKEKGDIPEGYSVSREKKERFSLILESASTNQTSMYLCASLTGGKSGANVLTFGAGSRLTVL.

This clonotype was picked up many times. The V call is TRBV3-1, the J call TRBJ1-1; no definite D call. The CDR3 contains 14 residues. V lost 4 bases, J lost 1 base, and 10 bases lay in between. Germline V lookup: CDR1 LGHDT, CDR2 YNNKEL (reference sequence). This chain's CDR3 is CASSPRFGNTEAFF. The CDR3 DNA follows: TGTGCCAGCAGCCCCCGATTTGGGAACACTGAAGCTTTCTTT.

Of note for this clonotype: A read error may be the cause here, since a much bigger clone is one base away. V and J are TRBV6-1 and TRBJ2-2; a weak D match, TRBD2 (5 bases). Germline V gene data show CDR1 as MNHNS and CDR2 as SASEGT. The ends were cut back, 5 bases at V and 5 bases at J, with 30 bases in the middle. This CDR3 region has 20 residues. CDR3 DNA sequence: TGTGCCAGCAGTCCGCAAAGGTCGGGAAAAGGAATGTTGAGGACCGGGGAGCTGTTTTTT. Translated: CASSPQRSGKGMLRTGELFF.

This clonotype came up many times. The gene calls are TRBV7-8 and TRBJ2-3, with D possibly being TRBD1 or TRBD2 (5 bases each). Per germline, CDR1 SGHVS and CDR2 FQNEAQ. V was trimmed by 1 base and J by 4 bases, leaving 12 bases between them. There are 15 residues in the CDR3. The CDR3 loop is CASSLDGTAADTQYF. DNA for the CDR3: TGTGCCAGCAGCTTAGATGGGACGGCGGCAGATACGCAGTATTTT.

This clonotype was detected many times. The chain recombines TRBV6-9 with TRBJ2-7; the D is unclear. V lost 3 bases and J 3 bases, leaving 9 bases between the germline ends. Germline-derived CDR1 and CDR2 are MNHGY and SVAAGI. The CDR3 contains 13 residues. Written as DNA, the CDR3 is TGTGCCAGCAGTTACATGATCGACTACGAGCAGTACTTC. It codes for CASSYMIDYEQYF.

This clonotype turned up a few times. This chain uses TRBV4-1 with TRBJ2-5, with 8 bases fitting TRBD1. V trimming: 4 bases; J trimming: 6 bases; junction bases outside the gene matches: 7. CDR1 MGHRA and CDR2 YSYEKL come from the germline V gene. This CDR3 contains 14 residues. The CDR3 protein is CASSPGQGRQTQYF. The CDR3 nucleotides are TGCGCCAGCAGCCCTGGACAGGGTAGGCAGACCCAGTACTTC.

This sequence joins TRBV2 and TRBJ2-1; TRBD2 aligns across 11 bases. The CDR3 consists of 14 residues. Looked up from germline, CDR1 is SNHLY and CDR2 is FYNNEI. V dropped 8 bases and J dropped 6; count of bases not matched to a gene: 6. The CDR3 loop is CASSTSGKVNEQFF. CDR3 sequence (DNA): TGTGCCAGCTCGACTAGCGGGAAGGTCAATGAGCAGTTCTTC. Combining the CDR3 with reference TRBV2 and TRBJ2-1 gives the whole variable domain EPEVTQTPSHQVTQMGQEVILRCVPISNHLYFYWYRQILGQKVEFLVSFYNNEISEKSEIFDDQFSVERPDGSNFTLKIRSTKLEDSAMYFCASSTSGKVNEQFFGPGTRLTVL.

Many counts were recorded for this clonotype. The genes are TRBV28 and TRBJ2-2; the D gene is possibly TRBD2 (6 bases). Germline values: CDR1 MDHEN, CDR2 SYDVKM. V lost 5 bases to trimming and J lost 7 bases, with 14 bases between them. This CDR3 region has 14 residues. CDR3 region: CASSLGGLNGELFF. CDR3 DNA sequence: TGTGCCAGCAGTCTCGGGGGTCTGAACGGGGAGCTGTTTTTT.

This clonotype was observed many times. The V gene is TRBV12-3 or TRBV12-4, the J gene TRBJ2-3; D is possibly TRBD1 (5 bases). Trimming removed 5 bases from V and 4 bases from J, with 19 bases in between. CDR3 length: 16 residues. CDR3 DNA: TGTGCCAGCAGTCCCCGGGTGGGGCCATTTTCAGATACGCAGTATTTT. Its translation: CASSPRVGPFSDTQYF.

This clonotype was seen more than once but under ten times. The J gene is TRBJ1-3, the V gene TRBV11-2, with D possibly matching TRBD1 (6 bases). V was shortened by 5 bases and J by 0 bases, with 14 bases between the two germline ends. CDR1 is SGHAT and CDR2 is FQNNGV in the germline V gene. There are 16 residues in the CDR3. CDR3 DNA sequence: TGTGCCAGCAGCCATAAACAGGGACGCTCTGGAAACACCATATATTTT. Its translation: CASSHKQGRSGNTIYF.

CDR3 DNA sequence: TGTGCCAGCAGTGCAGCCTGGACTAGCGGGGGCTACGAGCAGTACTTC. It yields the protein CASSAAWTSGGYEQYF. This chain links TRBV25-1 with TRBJ2-7; 13 positions agree with TRBD2. The J segment lost 3 bases and the V segment lost 4 bases, leaving 6 bases of the junction unmatched. Germline loops: CDR1 MGHDK, CDR2 SYGVNS. CDR3 size: 16 residues.

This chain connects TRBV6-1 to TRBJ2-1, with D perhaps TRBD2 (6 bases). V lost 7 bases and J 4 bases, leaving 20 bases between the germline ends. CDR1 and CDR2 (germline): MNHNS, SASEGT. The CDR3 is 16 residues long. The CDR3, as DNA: TGTGCCAGCACGTTGCGGGACTCTATACCATACAATGAGCAGTTCTTC. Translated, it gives CASTLRDSIPYNEQFF.

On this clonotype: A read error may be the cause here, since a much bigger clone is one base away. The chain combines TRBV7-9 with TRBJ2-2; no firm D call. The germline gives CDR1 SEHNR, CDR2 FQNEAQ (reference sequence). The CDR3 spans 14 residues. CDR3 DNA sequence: TGTGCCGGCAGCTTAGATATGGTGAACGGGGAGCTGTTTTTT. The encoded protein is CAGSLDMVNGELFF. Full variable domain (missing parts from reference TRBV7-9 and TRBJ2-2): DTGVSQNPRHKITKRGQNVTFRCDPISEHNRLYWYRQTLGQGPEFLTYFQNEAQLEKSRLLSDRFSAERPKGSFSTLEIQRTEQGDSAMYLCAGSLDMVNGELFFGEGSRLTVL.

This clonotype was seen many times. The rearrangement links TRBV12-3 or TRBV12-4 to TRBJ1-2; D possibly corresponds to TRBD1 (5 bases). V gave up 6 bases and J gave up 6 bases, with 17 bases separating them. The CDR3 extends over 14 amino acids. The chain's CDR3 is CASSMGRMSDGYTF. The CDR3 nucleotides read TGTGCCAGCAGCATGGGGCGGATGTCGGATGGCTACACCTTC.

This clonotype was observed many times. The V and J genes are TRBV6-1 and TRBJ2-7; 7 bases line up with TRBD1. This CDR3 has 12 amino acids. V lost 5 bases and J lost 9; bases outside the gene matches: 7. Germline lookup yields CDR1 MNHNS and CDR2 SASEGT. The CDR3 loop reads CASSPRGQRQYF. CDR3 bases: TGTGCCAGCAGTCCCCGGGGACAGCGGCAGTACTTC.

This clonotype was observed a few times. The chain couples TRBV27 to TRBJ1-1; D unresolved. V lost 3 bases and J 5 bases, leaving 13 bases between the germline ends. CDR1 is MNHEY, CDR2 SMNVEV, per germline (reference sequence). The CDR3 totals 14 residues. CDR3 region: CASSFVGLGTEAFF. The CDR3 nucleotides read TGTGCCAGCAGTTTCGTAGGGTTGGGGACTGAAGCTTTCTTT.

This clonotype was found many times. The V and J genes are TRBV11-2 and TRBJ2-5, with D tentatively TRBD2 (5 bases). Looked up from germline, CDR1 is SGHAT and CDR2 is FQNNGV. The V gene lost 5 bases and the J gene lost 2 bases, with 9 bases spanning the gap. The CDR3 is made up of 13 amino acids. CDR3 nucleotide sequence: TGTGCCAGCAGCAGGACTGCTCAAGAGACCCAGTACTTC. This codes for CASSRTAQETQYF.

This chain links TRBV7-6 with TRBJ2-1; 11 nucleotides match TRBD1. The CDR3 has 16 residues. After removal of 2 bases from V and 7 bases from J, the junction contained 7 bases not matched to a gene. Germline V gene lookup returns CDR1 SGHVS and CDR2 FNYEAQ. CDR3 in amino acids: CASSLRPGTGGNEQFF. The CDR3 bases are TGTGCCAGCAGCTTAAGGCCCGGGACAGGGGGAAATGAGCAGTTCTTC.

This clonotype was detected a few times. In DNA form, the CDR3 reads TGTGCCAGCAGTTTGGGGGGGTGGAGCACTGAAGCTTTCTTT. It codes for CASSLGGWSTEAFF. This sequence joins TRBV6-5 and TRBJ1-1; perhaps TRBD1 as D (5 bases). The CDR3 extends over 14 amino acids. The germline gives CDR1 MNHEY, CDR2 SVGAGI. The V and J ends lost 4 bases and 4 bases respectively, with 13 bases between them.

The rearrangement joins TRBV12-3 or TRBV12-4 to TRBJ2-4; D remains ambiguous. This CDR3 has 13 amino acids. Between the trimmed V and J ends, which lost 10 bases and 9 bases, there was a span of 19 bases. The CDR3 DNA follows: TGTGCCACCATGCTGGGCCAAGGTGGCATTCAGTACTTC. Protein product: CATMLGQGGIQYF.

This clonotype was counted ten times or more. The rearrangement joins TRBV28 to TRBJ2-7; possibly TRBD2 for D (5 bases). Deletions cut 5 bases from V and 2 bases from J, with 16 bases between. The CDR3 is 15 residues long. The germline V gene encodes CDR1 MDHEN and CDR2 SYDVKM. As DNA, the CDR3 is TGTGCCAGCAGTCCGAGACGGGGATTTACCTACGAGCAGTACTTC. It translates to CASSPRRGFTYEQYF.

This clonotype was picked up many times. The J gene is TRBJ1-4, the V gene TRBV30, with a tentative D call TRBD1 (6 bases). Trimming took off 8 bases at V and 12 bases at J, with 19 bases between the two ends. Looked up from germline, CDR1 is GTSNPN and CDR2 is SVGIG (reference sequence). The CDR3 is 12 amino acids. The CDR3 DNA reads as TGTGCCATACAGGGTCTGGGGGTGGAACTGTTTTTT. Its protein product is CAIQGLGVELFF.

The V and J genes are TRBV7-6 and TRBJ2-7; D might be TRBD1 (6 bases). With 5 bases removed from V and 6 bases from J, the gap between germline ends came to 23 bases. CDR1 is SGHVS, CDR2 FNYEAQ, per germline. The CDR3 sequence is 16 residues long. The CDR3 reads CASSPTPQGSPPEQYF. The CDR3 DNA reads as TGTGCCAGCAGCCCAACCCCCCAGGGGTCTCCCCCCGAGCAGTACTTC.

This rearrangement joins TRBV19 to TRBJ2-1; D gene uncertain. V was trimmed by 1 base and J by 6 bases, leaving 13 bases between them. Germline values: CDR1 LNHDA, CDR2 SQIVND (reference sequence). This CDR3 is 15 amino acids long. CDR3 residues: CASSIGGRHGNEQFF. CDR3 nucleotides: TGTGCCAGTAGTATAGGTGGCAGGCACGGCAATGAGCAGTTCTTC. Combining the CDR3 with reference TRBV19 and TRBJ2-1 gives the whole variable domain DGGITQSPKYLFRKEGQNVTLSCEQNLNHDAMYWYRQDPGQGLRLIYYSQIVNDFQKGDIAEGYSVSREKKESFPLTVTSAQKNPTAFYLCASSIGGRHGNEQFFGPGTRLTVL.

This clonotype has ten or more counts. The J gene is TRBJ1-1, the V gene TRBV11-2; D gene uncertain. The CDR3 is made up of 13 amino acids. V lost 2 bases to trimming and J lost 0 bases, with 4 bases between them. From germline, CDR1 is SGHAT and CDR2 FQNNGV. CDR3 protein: CASSLRVNTEAFF. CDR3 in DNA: TGTGCCAGCAGCTTACGGGTGAACACTGAAGCTTTCTTT.